Given below is one TCR beta chain in context. Original processing methods: Reference gene primer amplification yielded estimated nucleated cell counts. The assay was immunoSEQ multiplex PCR, and TCRdb's table has in-frame clones only and misses some. V, J and clone size reflect that table, while D and trimming were determined from the DNA. The data show 29,000 or so clones, 92% seen once. This entry is derived from a study of blood T cell repertoires in COVID-19. On the study more broadly: Donors in the United States, Italy and Spain gave samples during acute or convalescent COVID-19. Sources were T cells, B-cell-depleted T cells, or PBMCs; the material itself was cDNA or gDNA.

The sample taken for sequencing was peripheral blood. This TCR came from a man in his fifties or sixties with active COVID-19.

CDR3 coding DNA: TGCGCCAGTACAGGGACACCCACCGGGGAGCTGTTTTTT. Protein product: CASTGTPTGELFF. V usage is TRBV10-1 and J usage is TRBJ2-2, with D maybe TRBD1 (6 bases). The CDR3 sequence is 13 residues long. The V end was cut by 9 bases, the J end by 4 bases, with 12 bases between. Germline CDR1 WNHNN, CDR2 SYGVQD (reference sequence).